This T cell receptor (beta chain) comes out of a study of response to subunit inactivated influenza vaccine. Study-wide results and caveats: That few new T cells are recruited by each seasonal influenza vaccination was the authors' suggestion.

Ten or more counts support this clonotype. Its specificity is not known. Each CDR3 protein is one row after TCRdb ran MiXCR on the RT-PCR reads. The table records hundreds of thousands of distinct CDR3 sequences, 7.5% to 8.5% of them present only once. Trimming removed 6 bases from V and 3 bases from J, with 12 bases in between. The CDR3 is 14 residues long. Germline V gene sequence: CDR1 MNHEY, CDR2 SMNVEV (reference sequence). This TCR derives from a man aged 50-75 years who received an inactivated influenza vaccine. Here the sequenced sample was PBMCs from blood, taken less than 25 months after vaccination. The genes are TRBV27 and TRBJ2-1; D remains unclear. In DNA form, the CDR3 reads TGTGCCAGCAGCCCGATGGACGGCTACAATGAGCAGTTCTTC. Residues: CASSPMDGYNEQFF.